This TCR beta chain was sequenced in a study of blood T cell repertoires in COVID-19. In the study overall: The origin of the acute and convalescent COVID-19 samples was the United States, Italy and Spain. T cells, B-cell-depleted T cells, or PBMCs supplied cDNA or gDNA.

This CDR3 comprises 11 residues. CDR1 is DFQATT and CDR2 is SNEGSKA in the germline V gene (reference sequence). The ends were cut back, 6 bases at V and 4 bases at J, with 7 bases in the middle. This clone was seen a single time. In the original workflow: Amplification from reference gene primers served as the basis for estimated nucleated cell counts. Sequencing used immunoSEQ multiplex PCR; TCRdb keeps in-frame clones, though not all of them. Clonal size and the V and J genes are those of that table, whereas D and trimming came from the DNA. This table holds a few hundred thousand clones, 70% to 85% found once.

The specimen sequenced was peripheral blood. The TCR was taken from a woman older than 75 with acute or convalescent COVID-19. This rearrangement joins TRBV20-1 to TRBJ1-3, with D perhaps TRBD1 (6 bases). CDR3: CSAGQGNTIYF. Written as DNA, the CDR3 is TGCAGTGCAGGACAGGGAAACACCATATATTTT.